Each of the 9 T cell receptor beta chains below was sequenced from the same sample in a study of OX40 agonist ivuxolimab in advanced cancers. The receptor library was made with the immunoSEQ multiplex PCR assay. Drawn from immuneACCESS, this table holds only the in-frame rearrangements with V and J called that TCRdb kept. Clones are partly lost; checked studies trace under half to an unresolved V gene and leave the rest unexplained. For this sample there are under 25,000 clones; roughly three quarters appear just once. 18% of the sample lies in the top ten. The sample here was CD4+ or CD8+ T cells sorted from blood, taken in a trial of the OX40 agonist ivuxolimab. Receptor source: an adult with an advanced solid tumor such as melanoma, head and neck, liver or kidney cancer.

The chain has TRBV13 and TRBJ2-7; 9 bases are a match to TRBD2. The CDR3 consists of 15 residues. Germline CDR1 reads PRHDT; CDR2 reads FYEKMQ (reference sequence). V was pared by 4 bases and J by 3 bases, with 7 bases of the junction left unmatched. CDR3 DNA: TGTGCCAGCAGCTCCCCCGGGACTAGCCGCTACGAGCAGTACTTC. It specifies CASSSPGTSRYEQYF.

This chain joins TRBV27 and TRBJ1-6; D ambiguous. The CDR3 sequence is 13 residues long. Germline V CDR1 and CDR2: MNHEY, SMNVEV (reference sequence). Deletions cut 2 bases from V and 3 bases from J, with 2 bases between. The chain's CDR3 is CASSLGYNSPLHF. In DNA, the CDR3 is TGTGCCAGCAGTTTAGGCTATAATTCACCCCTCCACTTT.

This sequence joins TRBV2 and TRBJ1-3; possible D gene TRBD1, 5 bases. The V gene lost 1 base and the J gene lost 0 bases, with 16 bases spanning the gap. Germline V gene sequence: CDR1 SNHLY, CDR2 FYNNEI. The CDR3 has 18 residues. The CDR3 loop reads CASSEGFRGRISGNTIYF. CDR3 in DNA: TGTGCCAGCAGTGAAGGATTCCGGGGACGGATCTCTGGAAACACCATATATTTT.

This chain joins TRBV7-4 and TRBJ2-6; 8 bases align to TRBD2. Germline lookup yields CDR1 SGHVT and CDR2 SQSDAQ. The CDR3 sequence is 16 residues long. Trimming took 1 base from V and 3 from J; bases not matched to a gene: 2. The CDR3, as DNA: TGTGCCAGCAGCTTAGAGGCGGGAGGTGGGGCCAACGTCCTGACTTTC. Its protein product is CASSLEAGGGANVLTF.

This clone has just a few counts. V gene TRBV2 combines with J gene TRBJ1-5, with a possible D match to TRBD1 (6 bases). With 6 bases removed from V and 4 bases from J, the gap between germline ends came to 13 bases. Looked up from germline, CDR1 is SNHLY and CDR2 is FYNNEI. The CDR3 extends over 14 amino acids. This CDR3 is CASRPRQVNQPQHF. In DNA, the CDR3 is TGTGCCAGCAGACCTAGACAGGTAAATCAGCCCCAGCATTTT.

The rearrangement uses TRBV7-8 and TRBJ1-4, with D tentatively TRBD1 (5 bases). Germline CDR1 is SGHVS and CDR2 is FQNEAQ. Trimming left V 6 bases short and J 3 bases short, with 14 bases between. This CDR3 has 15 residues. CDR3 sequence: CASSYRRAANEKLFF. The CDR3 DNA follows: TGTGCCAGCAGTTACCGCAGGGCGGCTAATGAAAAACTGTTTTTT.

The V and J genes are TRBV6-6 and TRBJ2-1; D unresolved. Germline values: CDR1 MNHNY, CDR2 SVGAGI (reference sequence). Trimming took off 9 bases at V and 3 bases at J, with 12 bases between the two ends. This CDR3 spans 13 amino acids. The DNA for the CDR3 is TGTGCCAGTATAGGCAGTCTCTACAATGAGCAGTTCTTC. Amino acids: CASIGSLYNEQFF.

This chain connects TRBV15 to TRBJ1-4, with D perhaps matching TRBD1 (6 bases). V lost 0 bases and J 5 bases, leaving 13 bases between the germline ends. This CDR3 region has 16 residues. Looked up from germline, CDR1 is LNHNV and CDR2 is YYDKDF (reference sequence). In nucleotides, the CDR3 is TGTGCCACCAGCAGAGATCGAGGGGGAACGAATGAAAAACTGTTTTTT. Protein: CATSRDRGGTNEKLFF.

This clone was detected a few times. The chain has TRBV6-4 and TRBJ2-3, with D perhaps TRBD2 (5 bases). Trimming removed 0 bases at V and 5 bases at J, with 12 bases between. Germline V lookup: CDR1 MRHNA, CDR2 SNTAGT. The CDR3 loop spans 15 amino acids. Here the CDR3 reads CASSDSAGGGDTQYF. CDR3 coding DNA: TGTGCCAGCAGTGACTCCGCGGGCGGCGGAGATACGCAGTATTTT.